These T cell receptor beta chains were read from a single sample in a study of blood T cell repertoires in COVID-19. The method was immunoSEQ multiplex PCR; TCRdb's version includes in-frame clones alone and lacks a portion of them. The sample includes about 250,000 clones, approximately 89% of them seen just once. Sequences were obtained from peripheral blood. Source of these receptors: a woman aged 25-40 years with COVID-19, enrolled during active disease. CDR3s include the opening cysteine and the closing phenylalanine or tryptophan. D genes are given only for firm matches. Some rows have no size entry. The others give once, few or many, or a class for an expanded clone.

abundance,j_gene,d_gene,v_gene,CDR3aa,CDR3nt
once,TRBJ1-6,TRBD1,TRBV30,CASTEEVDGQGVNSPLHF,TGTGCCTCCACGGAGGAGGTAGACGGACAGGGCGTTAATTCACCCCTCCACTTT
.,TRBJ1-6,TRBD1,TRBV28,CASRPGQALPFYSPLHF,TGTGCCAGCAGGCCGGGACAGGCCCTACCCTTTTATTCACCCCTCCACTTT
.,TRBJ1-2,TRBD1,TRBV10-3,CAISESGQGPEHYGYTF,TGTGCCATCAGTGAGTCGGGACAGGGCCCAGAACATTATGGCTACACCTTC
.,TRBJ1-6,.,TRBV10-3,CAISDPHSPLHF,TGTGCCATCAGTGACCCTCATTCACCCCTCCACTTT
.,TRBJ1-2,.,TRBV5-4,CASSNVVDSGDTF,TGTGCCAGCAGCAATGTCGTCGACAGTGGTGACACCTTC
.,TRBJ2-5,TRBD2,TRBV9,CASSAPERGAGETQYF,TGTGCCAGCAGCGCCCCAGAGCGGGGGGCAGGAGAGACCCAGTACTTC
.,TRBJ2-7,.,TRBV6-1,CASSDWQREQYF,TGTGCCAGCAGTGATTGGCAGCGCGAGCAGTACTTC
.,TRBJ1-1,TRBD1,TRBV30,CAWRDRELRAFF,TGTGCCTGGAGGGACAGGGAACTTCGAGCTTTCTTT
.,TRBJ2-2,.,TRBV5-1,CASSSPGPTGELFF,TGCGCCAGCAGCTCCCCTGGGCCCACCGGGGAGCTGTTTTTT
once,TRBJ1-1,TRBD1,TRBV5-4,CASSDGQGGNTEAFF,TGTGCCAGCAGCGACGGACAGGGAGGGAACACTGAAGCTTTCTTT
.,TRBJ1-1,TRBD1,TRBV7-2,CASSPGTGRSAFF,TGTGCCAGCAGCCCCGGGACAGGGAGGTCAGCTTTCTTT
.,TRBJ2-1,.,TRBV9,CASSASRQGSYNEQFF,TGTGCCAGCAGCGCCTCAAGGCAGGGCTCCTACAATGAGCAGTTCTTC
.,TRBJ1-1,.,TRBV29-1,CSVVYSQNTEAFF,TGCAGCGTTGTATATAGTCAGAACACTGAAGCTTTCTTT
.,TRBJ2-1,.,TRBV3-1/TRBV3-2,CASSQGRTGPNYNEQFF,TGTGCCAGCAGCCAAGGGAGGACGGGCCCTAATTACAATGAGCAGTTCTTC
.,TRBJ1-2,.,TRBV2,CASSEGRGSGYTF,TGTGCCAGCAGTGAAGGCAGGGGATCTGGCTACACCTTC
.,TRBJ1-2,.,TRBV15,CATSARGHSRVDTF,TGTGCCACCAGTGCGAGAGGACATTCGAGAGTGGATACCTTC
.,TRBJ2-1,.,TRBV9,CASSVSPHLESEQFF,TGTGCCAGCAGCGTAAGTCCCCACCTCGAGAGTGAGCAGTTCTTC
.,TRBJ2-2,.,TRBV4-1,CASSQTTPTTGELFF,TGCGCCAGCAGCCAAACGACACCTACCACCGGGGAGCTGTTTTTT
.,TRBJ1-2,TRBD1,TRBV6-5,CASSYSGTEANYGYTF,TGTGCCAGCAGTTACTCTGGGACAGAAGCTAACTATGGCTACACCTTC
.,TRBJ1-1,.,TRBV7-8,CASSLDGGKTEAFF,TGTGCCAGCAGCTTAGACGGGGGAAAGACTGAAGCTTTCTTT
.,TRBJ2-5,.,TRBV5-8,CASSFTGIGETQYF,TGTGCCAGCAGCTTCACAGGGATAGGAGAGACCCAGTACTTC
.,TRBJ1-1,.,TRBV28,CASSSYRTEAFF,TGTGCCAGCAGTAGTTATCGGACTGAAGCTTTCTTT
.,TRBJ1-2,.,TRBV28,CASSFGQRGYTF,TGTGCCAGCAGTTTTGGACAGAGGGGCTACACCTTC
.,TRBJ2-1,TRBD1,TRBV6-1,CASGQGANEQFF,TGTGCCAGCGGCCAGGGGGCGAATGAGCAGTTCTTC
.,TRBJ2-4,TRBD1,TRBV19,CASSAGQGVLAKNIQYF,TGTGCCAGTAGTGCCGGACAGGGGGTCTTAGCCAAAAACATTCAGTACTTC
.,TRBJ2-3,TRBD2,TRBV27,CASSLAASGPTDTQYF,TGTGCCAGCAGTTTAGCGGCTAGCGGACCCACAGATACGCAGTATTTT
.,TRBJ1-6,.,TRBV7-2,CASSLGGGASYNSPLHF,TGTGCCAGCAGCTTAGGGGGGGGAGCCTCCTATAATTCACCCCTCCACTTT
.,TRBJ1-4,TRBD1,TRBV4-2,CASSQGQGSEKLFF,TGTGCCAGCAGCCAAGGACAGGGTAGTGAAAAACTGTTTTTT
.,TRBJ2-1,.,TRBV1,CTSSQVITGNSYNEQFF,TGCACCAGCAGCCAAGTAATTACCGGGAATTCCTACAATGAGCAGTTCTTC
.,TRBJ1-5,.,TRBV5-5,CASSLRAGNQPQHF,TGTGCCAGCAGCTTGAGGGCAGGGAATCAGCCCCAGCATTTT
.,TRBJ2-3,.,TRBV10-3,CAISPQTGGPDTQYF,TGTGCCATCAGCCCCCAGACAGGAGGCCCAGATACGCAGTATTTT
.,TRBJ2-1,TRBD1,TRBV2,CASSPQGLNEQFF,TGTGCCAGCAGTCCACAGGGGTTGAATGAGCAGTTCTTC
.,TRBJ1-1,.,TRBV5-1,CASSLFPGNTEAFF,TGCGCCAGCAGCTTGTTTCCCGGGAACACTGAAGCTTTCTTT
.,TRBJ2-7,.,TRBV3-1/TRBV3-2,CASSQVAGSSYEQYF,TGTGCCAGCAGCCAAGTTGCGGGGAGCTCCTACGAGCAGTACTTC
.,TRBJ2-1,TRBD2,TRBV29-1,CSVPWGLLEQFF,TGCAGCGTCCCTTGGGGACTACTGGAGCAGTTCTTC
.,TRBJ1-2,TRBD1,TRBV6-2/TRBV6-3,CASSYSGQGSYGYTF,TGTGCCAGCAGTTACTCTGGACAGGGGAGCTATGGCTACACCTTC
once,TRBJ2-5,TRBD2,TRBV29-1,CSVGVSGARGTQYF,TGCAGCGTTGGCGTTAGCGGGGCCAGGGGGACCCAGTACTTC
.,TRBJ2-1,.,TRBV7-8,CASQDFSYNEQFF,TGTGCCAGCCAGGACTTCTCCTACAATGAGCAGTTCTTC
few,TRBJ2-1,.,TRBV11-3,CASSFPGLSNEQFF,TGTGCCAGCAGCTTCCCGGGACTGTCAAATGAGCAGTTCTTC
.,TRBJ1-2,.,TRBV6-2/TRBV6-3,CASSYRSVPGGYTF,TGTGCCAGCAGTTACCGTTCAGTTCCGGGGGGCTACACCTTC
.,TRBJ1-5,.,TRBV7-6,CASSPGSSYSNQPQHF,TGTGCCAGCAGCCCCGGTAGCTCATATAGCAATCAGCCCCAGCATTTT
.,TRBJ1-1,TRBD1,TRBV19,CASSISGRGKWAEAFF,TGTGCCAGTAGTATATCGGGCAGGGGGAAATGGGCTGAAGCTTTCTTT
.,TRBJ2-2,.,TRBV28,CASSQGGESTGELFF,TGTGCCAGCAGTCAGGGGGGAGAGAGCACCGGGGAGCTGTTTTTT
.,TRBJ2-5,.,TRBV11-2,CASSLVYGETQYF,TGTGCCAGCAGCTTAGTTTACGGGGAGACCCAGTACTTC
.,TRBJ1-4,.,TRBV7-9,CASSLAQGREDEKLFF,TGTGCCAGCAGCTTAGCGCAAGGCAGGGAGGATGAAAAACTGTTTTTT
.,TRBJ2-5,TRBD1,TRBV6-5,CASNDRGSQETQYF,TGTGCCAGCAACGACAGGGGGTCCCAAGAGACCCAGTACTTC
once,TRBJ2-5,TRBD2,TRBV11-2,CASSLTGTSGGPQETQYF,TGTGCCAGCAGCTTAACCGGGACTAGCGGGGGGCCCCAAGAGACCCAGTACTTC
.,TRBJ1-1,.,TRBV6-5,CATTKWQGTEAFF,TGTGCCACCACAAAGTGGCAGGGCACTGAAGCTTTCTTT
.,TRBJ1-5,.,TRBV28,CASIDWGRGQPQHF,TGTGCCAGCATCGATTGGGGGCGCGGACAGCCCCAGCATTTT
.,TRBJ1-4,TRBD1,TRBV7-2,CASSRGRTNEKLFF,TGTGCCAGCAGCAGGGGGCGAACTAATGAAAAACTGTTTTTT
.,TRBJ2-2,TRBD1,TRBV28,CASEGANSVGELFF,TGTGCCAGCGAGGGGGCTAATTCGGTCGGGGAGCTGTTTTTT
once,TRBJ1-5,.,TRBV28,CASSSPAGSNQPQHF,TGTGCCAGCAGTTCCCCAGCAGGGAGCAATCAGCCCCAGCATTTT
once,TRBJ1-2,.,TRBV5-4,CASSLAAGASYGYTF,TGTGCCAGCAGCTTGGCCGCGGGCGCGAGCTATGGCTACACCTTC
.,TRBJ2-3,TRBD2,TRBV7-9,CASSQITTGGRASTDTQYF,TGTGCCAGCAGCCAGATTACGACGGGCGGGAGGGCTAGCACAGATACGCAGTATTTT
.,TRBJ2-2,TRBD2,TRBV2,CASSQLAGPTGELFF,TGTGCCAGCAGTCAACTAGCGGGACCCACCGGGGAGCTGTTTTTT